The 19 T cell receptor beta chains reported below all come from one sample, sequenced in a study of vaccination effects on CD4 cells after COVID-19. Expansion of antigen-specific CD4+ T cells with viral peptide pools was carried out by the ViraFEST assay before sequencing. Cultured cells yielded isolated CD4+ T cells after approximately nine days. Participants received two doses of either the BNT162b2 or mRNA-1273 vaccine. Here immunoSEQ multiplex PCR was the method, and the copy in TCRdb shows in-frame clones only, minus some. The sample shows roughly 25,000 clones, around 70% of them seen only once. For these TCRs, the target antigens are not known. This material consisted of CD4+ T cells from PBMCs cultured with SARS-CoV-2 spike peptides, taken after COVID-19 vaccination. These receptors all come from a human donor who received a COVID-19 vaccine.

This clone was seen only a few times. The CDR3 DNA is TGTGCCAGCAGCCGCGGGACGGCTAAGGGCTACACCTTC. It codes for CASSRGTAKGYTF. The chain couples TRBV7-9 to TRBJ1-2; a weak D match, TRBD1 (5 bases). This CDR3 has 13 amino acids. Between the trimmed V and J ends, which lost 5 bases and 8 bases, there was a span of 15 bases. The V gene's germline CDR1 is SEHNR and CDR2 FQNEAQ (reference sequence).

J is TRBJ2-1 and V is TRBV12-1; TRBD2, as called in the table, went unchecked against the DNA. TRBV12-1 is marked as a pseudogene. The CDR3 is 18 residues long. The CDR3 here is CASSFRELPEWSYNEQFF. In DNA form, the CDR3 reads TGTGCCAGCAGCTTTAGAGAACTTCCCGAGTGGTCCTACAATGAGCAGTTCTTC.

The CDR3 region has the DNA TGTGCCAGCTCACTATCGGGGACTAGCGGGAGTGAGACCCAGTACTTC. It is translated as CASSLSGTSGSETQYF. This chain uses TRBV18 with TRBJ2-5; 14 nucleotides match TRBD2. Germline V gives CDR1 KGHSH, CDR2 LQKENI. CDR3 length: 16 amino acids. With V trimmed by 4 bases and J by 5 bases, 6 bases remained unmatched.

The chain couples TRBV6-5 to TRBJ2-2; 8 bases map to TRBD1. Germline CDR1 and CDR2: MNHEY and SVGAGI. J lost 5 bases, V lost 4 bases, and 0 bases had no gene match. The CDR3 contains 13 residues. CDR3 nucleotide sequence: TGTGCCAGCAGTTGGGACAGGACCGGGGAGCTGTTTTTT. Its protein product is CASSWDRTGELFF.

The genes are TRBV6-2 or TRBV6-3 and TRBJ1-5, with 7 bases identical to TRBD1. Germline V lookup: CDR1 MNHEY, CDR2 SVGEGT. The CDR3 spans 15 residues. J lost 6 bases, V lost 2 bases, and 7 bases had no gene match. As DNA, the CDR3 is TGTGCCAGCAGTTACAGACAGGGTGAGAGTCAGCCCCAGCATTTT. This translates into CASSYRQGESQPQHF.

The V and J genes are TRBV9 and TRBJ2-5; TRBD2 aligns across 8 bases. The CDR3 has 14 residues. Germline V gives CDR1 SGDLS, CDR2 YYNGEE. Trimming took 1 base from V and 5 from J; bases not matched to a gene: 4. CDR3 DNA sequence: TGTGCCAGCAGCGTATACGCTAGCGGGGAGACCCAGTACTTC. Translating gives CASSVYASGETQYF.

This clone has more than one count but fewer than ten. The chain recombines TRBV7-9 with TRBJ2-5; 10 bases agree with TRBD2. CDR1 SEHNR and CDR2 FQNEAQ come from the germline V gene (reference sequence). V was pared by 4 bases and J by 4 bases, with 6 bases of the junction left unmatched. There are 15 residues in the CDR3. The DNA of the CDR3 is TGTGCCAGCAGCTCCTGGGGGACTAGCGCAGAGACCCAGTACTTC. Translation: CASSSWGTSAETQYF.

This clone showed up just a few times. The chain links TRBV10-3 to TRBJ1-5; no definite D call. The CDR3 is 13 residues long. Germline V lookup: CDR1 ENHRY, CDR2 SYGVKD. V lost 4 bases to trimming and J lost 7 bases, with 11 bases between them. CDR3 region: CAISVSVNQPQHF. CDR3 DNA: TGTGCCATCAGTGTGTCGGTTAACCAGCCCCAGCATTTT.

A few counts support this clone. V gene TRBV6-1 combines with J gene TRBJ1-5, with D unclear. The CDR3 extends over 15 amino acids. CDR1 MNHNS and CDR2 SASEGT come from the germline V gene. V was shortened by 3 bases and J by 0 bases, with 9 bases between the two germline ends. CDR3 DNA: TGTGCCAGCAGTGATCAGGCTTATAGCAATCAGCCCCAGCATTTT. Its protein is CASSDQAYSNQPQHF.

The gene calls are TRBV19 and TRBJ2-7, with 8 bases that match TRBD1. J lost 2 bases, V lost 6 bases, and 6 bases had no gene match. The CDR3 runs to 14 residues. Germline V gene data show CDR1 as LNHDA and CDR2 as SQIVND (reference sequence). CDR3 residues: CASRPPGQAYEQYF. The CDR3 DNA reads TGTGCCAGTAGGCCCCCGGGACAGGCCTACGAGCAGTACTTC.

This rearrangement joins TRBV5-1 to TRBJ2-7; D is uncertain. The germline CDR1 and CDR2 sequences are SGHRS and YFSETQ. The CDR3 sequence is 14 residues long. Between the trimmed V and J ends, which lost 0 bases and 7 bases, there was a span of 14 bases. CDR3: CASSLGSGAWEQYF. The CDR3 DNA is TGCGCCAGCAGCTTGGGATCAGGCGCATGGGAGCAGTACTTC.

The chain uses TRBV7-6 and TRBJ1-1; D uncertain. V was trimmed by 5 bases and J by 0 bases, leaving 16 bases between them. The CDR3 has 16 amino acids. The germline V gene has CDR1 SGHVS and CDR2 FNYEAQ. In nucleotides, the CDR3 is TGTGCCAGCAGCGCAGGACGGACGATTATGAACACTGAAGCTTTCTTT. Translating gives CASSAGRTIMNTEAFF.

The genes are TRBV10-1 and TRBJ2-3, with 9 bases identical to TRBD2. This CDR3 has 15 amino acids. The germline V gene has CDR1 WNHNN and CDR2 SYGVQD (reference sequence). After removal of 1 base from V and 4 bases from J, the junction contained 3 bases not matched to a gene. The CDR3 nucleotides are TGCGCCAGCAGTGAGTATGCGGGGGGGCCAGATACGCAGTATTTT. Translation gives CASSEYAGGPDTQYF.

This clone was observed a handful of times. This chain connects TRBV4-1 to TRBJ2-2; D unclear. CDR3 length: 14 amino acids. Trimming left V 0 bases short and J 4 bases short, with 6 bases between. CDR1 and CDR2 from the germline V gene are MGHRA and YSYEKL. The CDR3 region has the DNA TGCGCCAGCAGCCAAGATAGCTTCACCGGGGAGCTGTTTTTT. This sequence encodes CASSQDSFTGELFF.

J is TRBJ1-4 and V is TRBV27, with 7 bases that match TRBD1. Germline values: CDR1 MNHEY, CDR2 SMNVEV (reference sequence). V lost 4 bases and J lost 0; bases outside the gene matches: 2. The CDR3 covers 15 residues. This CDR3 is CASSSQGPTNEKLFF. The DNA for the CDR3 is TGTGCCAGCAGTTCACAGGGGCCAACTAATGAAAAACTGTTTTTT.

The rearrangement joins TRBV7-9 to TRBJ2-7, with D possibly matching TRBD2 (7 bases). Germline CDR1 reads SEHNR; CDR2 reads FQNEAQ (reference sequence). The CDR3 loop spans 13 amino acids. V lost 5 bases, J lost 5 bases, and 13 bases lay in between. The CDR3 loop reads CASSQRGADEQYF. In DNA, the CDR3 is TGTGCCAGCAGCCAACGGGGGGCCGACGAGCAGTACTTC.

The V call is TRBV27, the J call TRBJ2-3, with a weak D call TRBD1 (6 bases). V was clipped by 3 bases and J by 3 bases, with 16 bases between them. The CDR3 consists of 16 residues. The germline V gene encodes CDR1 MNHEY and CDR2 SMNVEV (reference sequence). CDR3 region: CASSFQGNMRTDTQYF. The CDR3 nucleotides read TGTGCCAGCAGTTTCCAGGGGAATATGCGGACAGATACGCAGTATTTT.

The table lists this clone with a count of one. The rearrangement uses TRBV19 and TRBJ1-2; D remains unclear. V lost 5 bases, J lost 8 bases, and 15 bases lay in between. In germline, CDR1 is LNHDA, CDR2 SQIVND (reference sequence). The CDR3 has 13 amino acids. As DNA, the CDR3 is TGTGCCAGTAGTCCGCTTGGGGTGGCAGGCTACACCTTC. The encoded protein is CASSPLGVAGYTF.

This clone was counted between two and nine times. The chain joins TRBV11-2 to TRBJ1-5; D may be TRBD1 (5 bases). The CDR3 sequence is 13 residues long. Trimming cost V 5 bases and J 8 bases, with 13 bases left between them. Per the germline V gene, CDR1 is SGHAT and CDR2 is FQNNGV. CDR3 sequence (DNA): TGTGCCAGCAGCCCGGGGGAGGTGGAGCCCCAGCATTTT. It is translated as CASSPGEVEPQHF.